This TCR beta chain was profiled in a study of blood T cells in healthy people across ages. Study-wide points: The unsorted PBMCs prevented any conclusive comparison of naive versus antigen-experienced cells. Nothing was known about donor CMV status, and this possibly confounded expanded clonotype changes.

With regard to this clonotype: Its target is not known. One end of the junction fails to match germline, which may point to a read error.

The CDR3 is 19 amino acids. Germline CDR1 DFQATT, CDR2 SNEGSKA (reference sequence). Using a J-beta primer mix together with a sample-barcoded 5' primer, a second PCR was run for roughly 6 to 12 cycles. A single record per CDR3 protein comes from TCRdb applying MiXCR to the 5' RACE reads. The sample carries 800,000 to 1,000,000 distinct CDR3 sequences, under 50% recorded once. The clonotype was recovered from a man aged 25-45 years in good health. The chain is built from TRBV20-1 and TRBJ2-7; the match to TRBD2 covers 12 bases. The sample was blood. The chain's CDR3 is CSTRDLAGSRLAGAYEQYF. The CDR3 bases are TGCAGTACTAGAGATTTGGCCGGGAGTCGACTAGCGGGGGCCTACGAGCAGTACTTC.